This passage covers 10 T cell receptor beta chains from one sample sequenced in a study of tumor-infiltrating lymphocytes in primary liver carcinoma. With around 450 ng total RNA as template and a constant-region primer, TCR beta cDNA was made. A slightly modified ARM-PCR protocol with three nested multiplex PCR rounds produced these TCR beta libraries. Use of TRBV1-TRBV30 forward primers with a C-beta reverse primer characterized the first two PCR rounds, which lasted around 9 cycles each. Each CDR3 protein gets one entry after TCRdb re-called the multiplex PCR reads with MiXCR. This table has 55,000 to 70,000 distinct CDR3 sequences, 70% to 85% appearing once. Co-extracting RNA and DNA was done with 20-30 mg of unsorted bulk tissue as input. Material for sequencing was liver tumor tissue from sampling region 2. Subset noted: tumor region T2, inferior pole. These receptors all come from a man in his forties with primary liver carcinoma and hepatitis B virus infection.

V gene TRBV7-8 combines with J gene TRBJ2-1; the D call may be TRBD1 or TRBD2 (5 bases each). V lost 0 bases and J lost 10, with 10 bases in between. The CDR3 consists of 13 residues. Per germline, CDR1 SGHVS and CDR2 FQNEAQ. As DNA, the CDR3 is TGTGCCAGCAGCTTAGCCGGGACGGGAGAGCAGTTCTTC. Its protein product is CASSLAGTGEQFF.

V and J are TRBV11-1 and TRBJ2-1; D perhaps matches TRBD2 (6 bases). Trimming took 0 bases from V and 10 from J, leaving 16 bases between them. Germline values: CDR1 SGHAT, CDR2 FQDESV (reference sequence). The CDR3 loop spans 15 amino acids. The CDR3 spells CASSLATMGGREQFF. In DNA form, the CDR3 reads TGTGCCAGCAGCTTAGCGACTATGGGAGGAAGGGAGCAGTTCTTC.

Remarks on this clonotype: The conserved phenylalanine or tryptophan is not found at the CDR3 terminus, so this likely reflects a read error. This rearrangement joins TRBV4-1 to TRBJ2-3; D is unresolved. Germline V CDR1 and CDR2: MGHRA, YSYEKL. There are 15 residues in the CDR3. CDR3 loop: CASSQGWVGADTQYY. The CDR3 DNA reads as TGCGCCAGTAGCCAAGGGTGGGTCGGCGCAGATACGCAGTATTAT.

Of note for this clonotype: A read error is likely, as this CDR3 ends without the conserved phenylalanine or tryptophan. This rearrangement joins TRBV11-2 to TRBJ2-5, with TRBD1 identical over 9 bases. There are 16 residues in the CDR3. Looked up from germline, CDR1 is SGHAT and CDR2 is FQNNGV. CDR3 sequence (DNA): TGTGCCAACAGCTTAACAACAGGGGGCTCGGGGGAGACGCAGTACTCC. The encoded protein is CANSLTTGGSGETQYS.

On this clonotype: At one end the junction does not follow the germline gene, possibly because of a read error. The V gene is TRBV11-2, the J gene TRBJ2-5, with 9 bases lining up with TRBD1. The CDR3 runs to 16 residues. Germline V gene data show CDR1 as SGHAT and CDR2 as FQNNGV. CDR3 in amino acids: CVSSLTTGGSGETQYF. In nucleotides, the CDR3 is TGTGTCAGCAGCTTAACAACAGGGGGCTCGGGGGAGACCCAATACTTC.

The chain carries TRBV4-2 and TRBJ2-3; TRBD2 matches at 10 bases. This CDR3 spans 18 amino acids. From germline, CDR1 is LGHNA and CDR2 YNFKEQ. After removal of 3 bases from V and 3 bases from J, the junction contained 12 bases not matched to a gene. The CDR3 is CASSQAALLAGVTDTQYF. The CDR3 nucleotides read TGTGCCAGCAGCCAGGCGGCGCTTCTAGCGGGAGTGACAGATACGCAGTATTTT.

This chain joins TRBV5-1 and TRBJ1-3; no clear D. V was pared by 0 bases and J by 0 bases, with 4 bases between. The V gene's germline CDR1 is SGHRS and CDR2 YFSETQ. The CDR3 is made up of 14 amino acids. The CDR3 loop is CASSLDSSGNTIYF. The CDR3 DNA reads as TGCGCCAGCAGCTTGGACAGCTCTGGAAACACCATATATTTT.

V gene TRBV5-1 combines with J gene TRBJ2-2, with D tentatively TRBD1 (5 bases). This CDR3 spans 16 amino acids. The germline V gene has CDR1 SGHRS and CDR2 YFSETQ. Trimming took 4 bases from V and 1 from J, leaving 14 bases between them. CDR3 residues: CASSVHHRMNTGELFF. The CDR3 DNA reads as TGCGCCAGCAGCGTACATCACAGGATGAACACCGGGGAGCTGTTTTTT.

This chain joins TRBV6-2 or TRBV6-3 and TRBJ2-3; D tentatively fits TRBD1 or TRBD2 (5 bases each). Germline values: CDR1 MNHEY, CDR2 SVGEGT. The CDR3 totals 16 residues. V was clipped by 6 bases and J by 1 base, with 17 bases between them. CDR3 in amino acids: CASRPGRSTGTDTQYF. CDR3 nucleotides: TGTGCCAGCAGGCCGGGAAGATCGACAGGCACAGATACGCAGTATTTT.

For this clonotype: The junction differs from germline at one of its ends, possibly a read error. This rearrangement joins TRBV29-1 to TRBJ1-2; D remains unclear. Germline V lookup: CDR1 SQVTM, CDR2 ANQGSEA. The CDR3 has 13 residues. CDR3 bases: TGCAGCGTCCGCATAAGGGCAGGCCGAGGCTACTCCTTC. It codes for CSVRIRAGRGYSF.